A selection of T cell receptor beta chains follows, all from one sample in a study of blood T cell repertoires in COVID-19. Clones were read by immunoSEQ multiplex PCR, and TCRdb kept only the in-frame ones, dropping some. The table records 270,000 or so clones, about nine tenths of them present only once. The source material was peripheral blood. These receptors originate from a woman aged 25 to 45 with active or convalescent COVID-19. Each CDR3 is given with its conserved first and last residue. D genes are given only for firm matches. The listing skips clone size in some rows; elsewhere it reads once, few, many or a size class.

clone size | J gene | V gene | D gene | CDR3 protein | CDR3 DNA
few | TRBJ2-7 | TRBV7-9 | TRBD2 | CASSLSGLVYEQYF | TGTGCCAGCAGCTTATCCGGACTAGTCTACGAGCAGTACTTC
. | TRBJ2-3 | TRBV11-3 | . | CASSLRGSDTQYF | TGTGCCAGCAGCTTAAGGGGTTCAGATACGCAGTATTTT
. | TRBJ2-1 | TRBV7-2 | . | CASSLVSSGEQFF | TGTGCCAGCAGCTTGGTTTCGAGCGGTGAGCAGTTCTTC
. | TRBJ2-1 | TRBV4-3 | . | CASSQERPPSYNEQFF | TGCGCCAGCAGCCAAGAGAGGCCCCCCTCCTACAATGAGCAGTTCTTC
. | TRBJ2-1 | TRBV15 | TRBD2 | CATADLAGALFYNEQFF | TGTGCCACCGCGGACCTAGCGGGGGCCCTGTTCTACAATGAGCAGTTCTTC
. | TRBJ2-1 | TRBV10-3 | . | CAISESRQGNEQFF | TGTGCCATCAGTGAGTCCCGGCAGGGCAATGAGCAGTTCTTC
. | TRBJ2-1 | TRBV19 | . | CASRTGRAGSYNEQFF | TGTGCCAGTAGAACCGGGCGGGCTGGGTCCTACAATGAGCAGTTCTTC
. | TRBJ2-3 | TRBV9 | TRBD1 | CASSVRGDRVADTQYF | TGTGCCAGCAGCGTCAGAGGGGACAGGGTGGCAGATACGCAGTATTTT
. | TRBJ2-4 | TRBV18 | TRBD2 | CASSPQRGGRGNIQYF | TGTGCCAGCTCACCCCAGCGGGGGGGCCGGGGAAACATTCAGTACTTC
. | TRBJ1-6 | TRBV27 | . | CASSFMRNYNSPLHF | TGTGCCAGCAGTTTTATGAGGAACTATAATTCACCCCTCCACTTT
. | TRBJ2-5 | TRBV28 | . | CASRSDFSQETQYF | TGTGCCAGCAGATCCGACTTTTCCCAAGAGACCCAGTACTTC
. | TRBJ2-1 | TRBV5-1 | . | CASSLPSDEQFF | TGCGCCAGCAGCTTGCCCTCCGATGAGCAGTTCTTC
. | TRBJ1-1 | TRBV5-6 | TRBD1 | CASSPPGQGARAEAFF | TGTGCCAGCAGCCCTCCGGGACAGGGGGCTAGAGCTGAAGCTTTCTTT
. | TRBJ1-2 | TRBV6-2/TRBV6-3 | . | CASSYSTQGGGYTF | TGTGCCAGCAGTTACTCGACTCAGGGAGGGGGCTACACCTTC
few | TRBJ1-1 | TRBV4-1 | . | CASSQDAGGGTEAFF | TGCGCCAGCAGCCAAGATGCGGGCGGGGGCACTGAAGCTTTCTTT
few | TRBJ1-1 | TRBV5-4 | . | CASSFGTEAFF | TGTGCCAGCAGCTTCGGCACTGAAGCTTTCTTT
once | TRBJ2-3 | TRBV12-3/TRBV12-4 | . | CASSSRGADTQYF | TGTGCCAGCAGCTCCAGGGGTGCAGATACGCAGTATTTT
. | TRBJ1-1 | TRBV24-1 | . | CATGHVPARRPMNTEAFF | TGTGCCACAGGACACGTCCCCGCAAGAAGGCCAATGAACACTGAAGCTTTCTTT
. | TRBJ1-1 | TRBV28 | . | CASSFLRGGTEAFF | TGTGCCAGCAGTTTCCTACGAGGGGGCACTGAAGCTTTCTTT
. | TRBJ1-2 | TRBV19 | TRBD1 | CASSVRGRDYGYTF | TGTGCCAGTAGTGTCAGGGGGCGCGACTATGGCTACACCTTC
. | TRBJ2-5 | TRBV7-2 | TRBD1 | CASSTPGQQETQYF | TGTGCCAGCAGCACTCCGGGACAGCAAGAGACCCAGTACTTC
. | TRBJ2-7 | TRBV19 | . | CASSTLGHEGNYEQYF | TGTGCCAGTAGTACCCTTGGACACGAAGGAAACTACGAGCAGTACTTC
. | TRBJ1-2 | TRBV24-1 | . | CATSDSQGKDYGYTF | TGTGCCACCAGTGACTCCCAGGGGAAGGACTATGGCTACACCTTC
. | TRBJ1-5 | TRBV27 | . | CASSLQGRNQPQHF | TGTGCCAGCAGTTTACAGGGTCGGAATCAGCCCCAGCATTTT
. | TRBJ2-1 | TRBV5-1 | . | CASSLGEIYNEQFF | TGCGCCAGCAGTCTTGGGGAGATCTACAATGAGCAGTTCTTC
once | TRBJ1-4 | TRBV3-1/TRBV3-2 | . | CASSQGAGDAEKLFF | TGTGCCAGCAGCCAAGGGGCAGGGGATGCTGAAAAACTGTTTTTT
. | TRBJ2-1 | TRBV4-1 | . | CASSQGDFAEQFF | TGCGCCAGCAGCCAAGGGGACTTCGCGGAGCAGTTCTTC
. | TRBJ1-1 | TRBV2 | TRBD1 | CASSESRDRGDTEAFF | TGTGCCAGCAGTGAAAGTAGGGACAGGGGTGACACTGAAGCTTTCTTT
. | TRBJ1-5 | TRBV5-6 | . | CASSYSNQPQHF | TGTGCCAGCAGTTATAGCAATCAGCCCCAGCATTTT
. | TRBJ2-1 | TRBV3-1/TRBV3-2 | . | CASSQATSGGEQFF | TGTGCCAGCAGCCAAGCCACGTCGGGCGGGGAGCAGTTCTTC
. | TRBJ2-1 | TRBV4-3 | . | CASSQDRVFGAGGPSSYNEQFF | TGCGCCAGCAGCCAAGATCGAGTCTTTGGAGCAGGGGGGCCAAGCTCCTACAATGAGCAGTTCTTC
. | TRBJ2-5 | TRBV28 | . | CAGGGAAGTQYF | TGTGCCGGTGGCGGGGCGGCGGGGACCCAGTACTTC